This T cell receptor beta chain stems from a study of blood T cell repertoires in COVID-19. Study summary: Samples representing acute and convalescent COVID-19 were sourced from the United States, Italy and Spain. The analysed material was cDNA or gDNA that came from T cells, B-cell-depleted T cells, or PBMCs.

The repertoire was sequenced with immunoSEQ multiplex PCR; TCRdb's copy has only in-frame clones and lacks some. The sample lists about 69,000 clones; 86% were seen once. The CDR3 runs to 17 residues. Germline lookup yields CDR1 SGHRS and CDR2 YFSETQ. V shed 4 bases and J shed 0 bases, with 18 bases lying between them. The TCR sequence derives from a man aged 35 to 55 with COVID-19, enrolled during active disease. The sequencing sample was made of peripheral blood. V gene TRBV5-1 combines with J gene TRBJ2-3; no reliable D call. The CDR3 nucleotides read TGCGCCAGCAGCGCTTTTGGATACTATTCTAGCACAGATACGCAGTATTTT. This sequence encodes CASSAFGYYSSTDTQYF.